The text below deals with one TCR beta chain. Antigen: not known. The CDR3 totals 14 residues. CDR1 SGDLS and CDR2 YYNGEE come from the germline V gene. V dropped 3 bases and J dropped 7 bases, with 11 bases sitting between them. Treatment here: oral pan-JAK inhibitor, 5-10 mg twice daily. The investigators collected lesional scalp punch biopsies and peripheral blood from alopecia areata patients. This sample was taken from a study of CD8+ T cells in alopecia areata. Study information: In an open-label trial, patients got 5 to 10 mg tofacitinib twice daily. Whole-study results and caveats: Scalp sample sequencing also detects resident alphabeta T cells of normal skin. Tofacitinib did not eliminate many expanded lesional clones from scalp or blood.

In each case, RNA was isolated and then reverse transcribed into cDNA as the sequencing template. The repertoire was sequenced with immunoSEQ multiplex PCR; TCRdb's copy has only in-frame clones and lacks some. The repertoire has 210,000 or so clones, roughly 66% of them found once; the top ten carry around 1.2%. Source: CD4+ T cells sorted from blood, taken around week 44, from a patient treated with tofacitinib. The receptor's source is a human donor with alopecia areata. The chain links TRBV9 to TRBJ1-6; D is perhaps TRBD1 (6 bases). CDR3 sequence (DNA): TGTGCCAGCAGCGGGACTGGGGGCAATTCACCCCTCCACTTT. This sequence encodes CASSGTGGNSPLHF. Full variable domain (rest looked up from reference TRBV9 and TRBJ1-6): DSGVTQTPKHLITATGQRVTLRCSPRSGDLSVYWYQQSLDQGLQFLIQYYNGEERAKGNILERFSAQQFPDLHSELNLSSLELGDSALYFCASSGTGGNSPLHFGNGTRLTVT.